Listed below are T cell receptor beta chains from one sample, sequenced in a study of cytomegalovirus exposure and HLA in healthy donors. Assay: immunoSEQ multiplex PCR; the TCRdb copy retains only in-frame clones and omits some. Counted here are roughly 200,000 clones, 70% to 80% occurring once; the ten biggest clones make up 0.65% to 0.75%. Sequencing used PBMCs. The receptor set was obtained from a woman in her forties in good health and CMV-seronegative. The CDR3 runs from the conserved cysteine through the conserved F or W. The D gene is left open where the match is weak. Not every row has a clone size; where given, it reads once, few, many or a size class.

.	TRBV27	TRBJ2-1	TRBD1	15	TGTGCCAGCAGTTTAGGGGACAGGCCCTACAATGAGCAGTTCTTC	CASSLGDRPYNEQFF
.	TRBV6-5	TRBJ1-6	.	14	TGTGCCAGCAGTCGAACCCCGGGAAATTCACCCCTCCACTTT	CASSRTPGNSPLHF
.	TRBV4-2	TRBJ2-2	.	16	TGTGCCAGCAGCCAAGAAGATCAGTTACGCACCGGGGAGCTGTTTTTT	CASSQEDQLRTGELFF
.	TRBV5-1	TRBJ2-7	.	14	TGCGCCAGCAGCTTGGGCGGAAATCTCTACGAGCAGTACTTC	CASSLGGNLYEQYF
once	TRBV14	TRBJ2-6	.	16	TGTGCCAGCAGCCAAGACCCAGGGTCGTTGGCCAACGTCCTGACTTTC	CASSQDPGSLANVLTF
.	TRBV5-1	TRBJ1-1	.	13	TGCGCCAGCAGCTTGGGGGCGAACACTGAAGCTTTCTTT	CASSLGANTEAFF
.	TRBV11-2	TRBJ1-4	.	15	TGTGCCAGCAGTCTGTCGGGGCAGGGAGGTGAAAAACTGTTTTTT	CASSLSGQGGEKLFF
.	TRBV7-9	TRBJ1-2	.	15	TGTGCCAGCAGCTTAGCGAACAGAATCGTCTATGGCTACACCTTC	CASSLANRIVYGYTF
.	TRBV25-1	TRBJ1-1	.	11	TGTGCCAGCAGGGCGAACACTGAAGCTTTCTTT	CASRANTEAFF
.	TRBV7-3	TRBJ2-6	TRBD1	18	TGTGCCAGCAGCCTACCGGGACAGGGATCTATGGGGGCCAACGTCCTGACTTTC	CASSLPGQGSMGANVLTF
few	TRBV6-6	TRBJ2-7	.	14	TGTGCCAGCAGTGTCTCCCCGGTCAACTACGAGCAGTACTTC	CASSVSPVNYEQYF
.	TRBV10-1	TRBJ2-2	TRBD2	15	TGCGCCAGCAGTACTAGCGGGGGGGCCACCGGGGAGCTGTTTTTT	CASSTSGGATGELFF
.	TRBV5-8	TRBJ1-2	.	15	TGTGCCAGCAGCCCACTTGGCAGGGAGGGGTATGGCTACACCTTC	CASSPLGREGYGYTF
.	TRBV19	TRBJ1-5	TRBD1	16	TGTGCCAGCCAACAATCCAGGACAGGGGGCCGTCAGCCCCAGCATTTT	CASQQSRTGGRQPQHF
.	TRBV6-1	TRBJ2-7	.	13	TGTGCCAGCACGGACAGTTCACCCTACGAGCAGTACTTC	CASTDSSPYEQYF
.	TRBV14	TRBJ2-1	TRBD2	19	TGTGCCAGCAGCGCAACCTACTCGATACTAGCGGGAGGGCCGGATGAGCAGTTCTTC	CASSATYSILAGGPDEQFF
.	TRBV19	TRBJ1-1	TRBD1	16	TGTGCCAGTAGTATCGTTGGGGACAGGCGGAACACTGAAGCTTTCTTT	CASSIVGDRRNTEAFF
few	TRBV5-6	TRBJ2-1	TRBD2	16	TGTGCCAGCAGCAACGACAGACTAGCGGGAGGTTATGAGCAGTTCTTC	CASSNDRLAGGYEQFF
.	TRBV4-1	TRBJ2-7	TRBD2	13	TGCGCCTGCTCCCGGGACTACCCCTACGAGCAGTACTTC	CACSRDYPYEQYF
once	TRBV7-6	TRBJ1-2	TRBD1	14	TGTGCCAGCAGCCCCGCCGAGACAGGGAGTGGCTACACCTTC	CASSPAETGSGYTF
.	TRBV4-3	TRBJ2-4	TRBD2	15	TGCGCCAGCAGCCAAGATCTCTCCGGGGGGGACATTCAGTACTTC	CASSQDLSGGDIQYF
once	TRBV30	TRBJ2-7	.	17	TGTGCCTGGAGTGTGGCCCGGCGGGCACGTTTCTCCTACGAGCAGTACTTC	CAWSVARRARFSYEQYF
.	TRBV6-1	TRBJ1-2	.	13	TGTGCCAGCAGTGAGAACAGAAACTATGGCTACACCTTC	CASSENRNYGYTF
.	TRBV30	TRBJ2-3	TRBD1	15	TGTGCCTGGAACACTGGGGACAGGGGAACAGATACGCAGTATTTT	CAWNTGDRGTDTQYF
.	TRBV12-5	TRBJ1-1	.	14	TGTGCTAGCCTCGGGTCTCGCCGGAACACTGAAGCTTTCTTT	CASLGSRRNTEAFF
few	TRBV5-1	TRBJ2-1	TRBD2	15	TGCGCCAGCAGCTTGCAACTAGCGGGACGGGATGAGCAGTTCTTC	CASSLQLAGRDEQFF
once	TRBV29-1	TRBJ1-3	.	10	TGCAGCGCCGGGGGAAACACCATATATTTT	CSAGGNTIYF
.	TRBV5-4	TRBJ1-6	TRBD1	14	TGTGCCAGCAGCGCGGGACAGACGAATTCACCCCTCCACTTT	CASSAGQTNSPLHF
.	TRBV6-1	TRBJ2-3	.	13	TGTGCCAGCAGGGGGGCTAGCACAGATACGCAGTATTTT	CASRGASTDTQYF
few	TRBV6-6	TRBJ1-1	.	12	TGTGCCAGCAGTTACGCGGATACTGAAGCTTTCTTT	CASSYADTEAFF
.	TRBV14	TRBJ1-6	.	12	TGTGCCAGCAGCCCATATAATTCACCCCTCCACTTT	CASSPYNSPLHF
.	TRBV19	TRBJ2-2	TRBD2	18	TGTGCCAGTAGTCTACAGACTAGCGGAGCCGCGAACACCGGGGAGCTGTTTTTT	CASSLQTSGAANTGELFF
.	TRBV5-1	TRBJ2-1	TRBD2	15	TGCGCCAGCAGCACCTTAGCGGGAGTATATAATGAGCAGTTCTTC	CASSTLAGVYNEQFF
.	TRBV14	TRBJ2-7	.	14	TGTGCCAGCAGCCGGAGAACAGGATTCTACGAGCAGTACTTC	CASSRRTGFYEQYF
few	TRBV10-3	TRBJ1-6	.	16	TGTGCCATCAGTGAGTCGACCCAGGGCAGGGATTCACCCCTCCACTTT	CAISESTQGRDSPLHF
.	TRBV11-2	TRBJ1-1	.	11	TGTGCCAGCAGCTTAGCTACTGAAGCTTTCTTT	CASSLATEAFF
.	TRBV7-9	TRBJ1-2	.	11	TGTGCCAGCAGCTTAGATACAGGCTACACCTTC	CASSLDTGYTF
.	TRBV4-1	TRBJ2-7	.	13	TGCGCCAGCAGCCTGACTGCTTCCTACGAGCAGTACTTC	CASSLTASYEQYF
few	TRBV23-1	TRBJ1-2	.	13	TGCGCCAGCAGTTTTACAGGGACATATGGCTACACCTTC	CASSFTGTYGYTF
few	TRBV7-2	TRBJ2-5	.	14	TGTGCCAGCAGACCCGGACTACCACAAGAGACCCAGTACTTC	CASRPGLPQETQYF